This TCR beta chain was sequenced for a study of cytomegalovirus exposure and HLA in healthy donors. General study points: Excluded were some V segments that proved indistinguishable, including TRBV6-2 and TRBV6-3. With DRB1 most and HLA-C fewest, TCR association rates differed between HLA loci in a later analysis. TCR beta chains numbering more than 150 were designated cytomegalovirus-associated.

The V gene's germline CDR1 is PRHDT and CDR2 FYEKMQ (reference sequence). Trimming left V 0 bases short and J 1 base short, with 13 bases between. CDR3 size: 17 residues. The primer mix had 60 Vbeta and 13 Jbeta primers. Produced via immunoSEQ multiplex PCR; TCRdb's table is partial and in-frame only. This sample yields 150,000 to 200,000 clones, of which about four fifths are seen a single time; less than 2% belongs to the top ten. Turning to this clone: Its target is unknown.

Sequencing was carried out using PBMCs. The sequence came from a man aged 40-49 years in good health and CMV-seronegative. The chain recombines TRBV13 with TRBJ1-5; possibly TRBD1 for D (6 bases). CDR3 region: CASSLGQGTPSNQPQHF. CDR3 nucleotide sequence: TGTGCCAGCAGCTTAGGTCAGGGGACCCCCAGCAATCAGCCCCAGCATTTT.